What follows is one T cell receptor (beta chain) and its context. The sample comes from a study of T cell changes during pregnancy in multiple sclerosis. CDR1 is SGHDT, CDR2 YYEEEE, per germline. This CDR3 comprises 14 residues. V was pared by 0 bases and J by 7 bases, with 5 bases of the junction left unmatched. Clones were sequenced by immunoSEQ multiplex PCR, and TCRdb holds only the in-frame ones, with some missing. In the table there are tens of thousands of clones, 93% of which are singletons. The chain carries TRBV5-6 and TRBJ1-1; TRBD1 agrees at 8 bases. The sequenced sample was peripheral blood, obtained in the second trimester of pregnancy. The sequence was obtained from a female donor with multiple sclerosis, enrolled in a pregnancy study. CDR3 DNA sequence: TGTGCCAGCAGCTTGGTTCAGGGGGCCCTTGAAGCTTTCTTT. Protein: CASSLVQGALEAFF.